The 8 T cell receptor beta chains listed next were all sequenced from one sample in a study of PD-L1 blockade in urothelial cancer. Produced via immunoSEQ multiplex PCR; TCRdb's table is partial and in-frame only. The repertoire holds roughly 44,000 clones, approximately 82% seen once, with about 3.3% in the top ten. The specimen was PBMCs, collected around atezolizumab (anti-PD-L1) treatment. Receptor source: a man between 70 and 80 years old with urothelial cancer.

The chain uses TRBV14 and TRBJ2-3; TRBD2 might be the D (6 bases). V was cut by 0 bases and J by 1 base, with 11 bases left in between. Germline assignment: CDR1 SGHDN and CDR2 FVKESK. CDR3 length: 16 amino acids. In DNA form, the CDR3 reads TGTGCCAGCAGCCAAGACGTCGGGAGCCGCACAGATACGCAGTATTTT. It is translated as CASSQDVGSRTDTQYF.

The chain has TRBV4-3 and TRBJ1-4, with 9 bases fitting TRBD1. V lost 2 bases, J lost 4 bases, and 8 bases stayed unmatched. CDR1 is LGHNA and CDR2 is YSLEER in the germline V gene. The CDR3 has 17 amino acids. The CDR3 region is CASSQQDRGFGNEKLFF. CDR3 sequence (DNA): TGCGCCAGCAGCCAACAGGACAGGGGATTTGGTAATGAAAAACTGTTTTTT.

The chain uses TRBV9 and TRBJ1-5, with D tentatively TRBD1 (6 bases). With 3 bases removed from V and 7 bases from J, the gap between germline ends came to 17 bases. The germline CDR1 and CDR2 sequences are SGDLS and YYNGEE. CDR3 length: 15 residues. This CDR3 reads CASSAQGLQSQPQHF. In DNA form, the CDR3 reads TGTGCCAGCAGCGCACAGGGTCTTCAATCGCAGCCCCAGCATTTT.

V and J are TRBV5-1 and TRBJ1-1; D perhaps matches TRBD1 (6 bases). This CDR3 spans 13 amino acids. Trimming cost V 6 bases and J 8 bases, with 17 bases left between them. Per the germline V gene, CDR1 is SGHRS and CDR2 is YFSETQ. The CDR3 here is CASTSGQTSEAFF. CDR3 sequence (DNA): TGCGCCAGCACCTCCGGACAGACCTCCGAAGCTTTCTTT.

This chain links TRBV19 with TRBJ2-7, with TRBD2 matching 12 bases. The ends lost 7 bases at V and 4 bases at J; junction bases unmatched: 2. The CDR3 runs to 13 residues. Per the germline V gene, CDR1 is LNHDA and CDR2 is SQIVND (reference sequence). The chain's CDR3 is CASTTSGGYEQYF. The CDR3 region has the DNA TGTGCCAGTACGACTAGCGGGGGATACGAGCAGTACTTC.

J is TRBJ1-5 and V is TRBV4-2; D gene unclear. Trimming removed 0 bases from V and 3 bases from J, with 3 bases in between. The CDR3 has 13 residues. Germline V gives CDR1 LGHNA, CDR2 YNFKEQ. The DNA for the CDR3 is TGTGCCAGCAGCCAAGATAACAATCAGCCCCAGCATTTT. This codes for CASSQDNNQPQHF.

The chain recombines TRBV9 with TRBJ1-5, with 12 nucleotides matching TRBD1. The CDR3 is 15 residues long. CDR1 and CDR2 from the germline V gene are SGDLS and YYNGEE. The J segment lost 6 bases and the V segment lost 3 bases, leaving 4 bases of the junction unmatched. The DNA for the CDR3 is TGTGCCAGCAGCGCAGGGACAGGGGGCGGTCAGCCCCAGCATTTT. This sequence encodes CASSAGTGGGQPQHF.

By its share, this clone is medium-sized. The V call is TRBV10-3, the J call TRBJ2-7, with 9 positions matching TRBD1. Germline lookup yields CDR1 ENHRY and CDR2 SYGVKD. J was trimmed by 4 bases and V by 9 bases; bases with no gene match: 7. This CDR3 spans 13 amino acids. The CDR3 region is CAIPGQGLYEQYF. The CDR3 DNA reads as TGTGCCATACCGGGACAGGGCCTATACGAGCAGTACTTC.